This T cell receptor beta chain originates from a study of T cells in Graves' hyperthyroidism and ophthalmopathy. Trimming took off 6 bases at V and 9 bases at J, with 24 bases between the two ends. This CDR3 contains 17 residues. Germline lookup yields CDR1 SEHNR and CDR2 FQNEAQ (reference sequence). Study-level points and caveats: Separation of ophthalmopathy from stable hyperthyroidism was achieved by a 13 V-J model. The blood repertoire included most of the expanded thyroid clonotypes above 0.001.

Investigators excluded patients with uncontrolled infection, other autoimmune disease, pregnancy or lactation. In making diagnoses, clinical symptoms, serum thyroxine and TRAb, thyroid ultrasound and orbital computed tomography were all used. This clonotype was detected a few times. The antigen remains undetermined. It was RNA transcripts that yielded the amplified TCR beta CDR3 regions. An initial round of RT-PCR targeting the TCR CDR3 relied on the HTBI primer set. From the multiplex PCR reads, TCRdb called clonotypes with MiXCR, one entry per CDR3 protein. The sample shows more than 550,000 distinct CDR3 sequences, 45% of them seen only once.

The receptor was isolated from an adult man with Graves' disease, either hyperthyroidism or ophthalmopathy (not recorded which). Sequencing was performed on peripheral blood or thyroid tissue (not recorded which). V gene TRBV7-9 combines with J gene TRBJ1-6, with TRBD1 as a possible D gene (5 bases). CDR3: CASRLGTSGRQGSPLHF. The CDR3 DNA is TGTGCCAGCAGGTTGGGCACTTCGGGCAGGCAGGGTTCACCCCTCCACTTT.